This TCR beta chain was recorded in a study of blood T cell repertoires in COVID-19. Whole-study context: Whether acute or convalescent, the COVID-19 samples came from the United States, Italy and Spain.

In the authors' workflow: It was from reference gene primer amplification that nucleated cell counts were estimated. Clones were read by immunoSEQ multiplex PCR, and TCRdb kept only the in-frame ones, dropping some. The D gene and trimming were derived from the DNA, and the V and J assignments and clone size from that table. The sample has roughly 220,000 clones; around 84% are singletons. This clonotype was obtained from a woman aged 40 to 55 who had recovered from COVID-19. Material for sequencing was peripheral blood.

The CDR3 reads CASSLRAGGGEKLFF. CDR3 nucleotide sequence: TGTGCCAGCAGCTTAAGGGCAGGGGGCGGTGAAAAACTGTTTTTT. V is TRBV7-3 and J is TRBJ1-4; 8 bases map to TRBD1. The CDR3 sequence is 15 residues long. From germline, CDR1 is SGHTA and CDR2 FQGTGA. Germline trimming cut 1 base from V and 7 bases from J; bases unmatched to any gene: 5.